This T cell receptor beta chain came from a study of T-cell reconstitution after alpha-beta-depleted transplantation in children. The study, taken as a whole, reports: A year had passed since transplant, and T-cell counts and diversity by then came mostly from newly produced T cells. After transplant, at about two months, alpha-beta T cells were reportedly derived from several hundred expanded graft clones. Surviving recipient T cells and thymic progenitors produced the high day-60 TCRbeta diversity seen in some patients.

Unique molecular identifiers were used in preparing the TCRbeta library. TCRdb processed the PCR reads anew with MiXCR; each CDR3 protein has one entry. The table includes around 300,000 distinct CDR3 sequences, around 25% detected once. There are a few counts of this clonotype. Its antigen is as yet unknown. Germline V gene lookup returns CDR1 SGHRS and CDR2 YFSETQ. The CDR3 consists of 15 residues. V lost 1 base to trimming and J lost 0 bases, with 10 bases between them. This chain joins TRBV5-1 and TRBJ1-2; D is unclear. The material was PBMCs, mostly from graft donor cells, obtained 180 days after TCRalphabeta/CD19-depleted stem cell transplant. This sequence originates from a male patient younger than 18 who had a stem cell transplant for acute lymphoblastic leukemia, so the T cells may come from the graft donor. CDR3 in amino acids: CASSLTDRTNYGYTF. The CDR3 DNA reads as TGCGCCAGCAGCTTGACGGACCGAACTAACTATGGCTACACCTTC.